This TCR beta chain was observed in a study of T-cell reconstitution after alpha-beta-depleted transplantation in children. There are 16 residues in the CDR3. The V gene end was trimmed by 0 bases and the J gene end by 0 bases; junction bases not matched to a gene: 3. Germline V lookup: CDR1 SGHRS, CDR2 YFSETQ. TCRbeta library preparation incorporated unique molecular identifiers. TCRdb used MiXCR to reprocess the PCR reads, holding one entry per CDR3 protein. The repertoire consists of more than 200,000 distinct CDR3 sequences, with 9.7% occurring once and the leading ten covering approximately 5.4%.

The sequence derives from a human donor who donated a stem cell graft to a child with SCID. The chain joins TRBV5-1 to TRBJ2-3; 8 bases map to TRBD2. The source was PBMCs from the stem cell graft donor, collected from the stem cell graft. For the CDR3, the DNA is TGCGCCAGCAGCTTGGAACTAGCGGTGAGCACAGATACGCAGTATTTT. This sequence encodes CASSLELAVSTDTQYF.